The 22 T cell receptor beta chains in this list originate from one sample, sequenced in a study of T cell repertoires and Cas9 in healthy adults. Sequenced by immunoSEQ multiplex PCR; TCRdb stores in-frame clones only, minus some. The sample has tens of thousands of clones, 85% to 95% seen once. Source material: CD4+ effector T cells (CD127+, CD25-, CD137-, CD154-) from PBMCs; culture status not recorded. All receptors derive from a human donor in good health.

The rearrangement joins TRBV18 to TRBJ2-7, with 8 bases lining up with TRBD1. The germline gives CDR1 KGHSH, CDR2 LQKENI. This CDR3 is 13 amino acids long. With 6 bases clipped from V and 2 bases from J, the junction kept 3 bases outside the gene matches. The CDR3 sequence is CASSVGQAYEQYV. Here the CDR3 DNA reads TGTGCCAGCTCGGTGGGACAGGCCTACGAGCAGTACGTC.

The V gene is TRBV7-3, the J gene TRBJ2-1; 7 bases line up with TRBD1. Per the germline V gene, CDR1 is SGHTA and CDR2 is FQGTGA. The ends lost 1 base at V and 6 bases at J; junction bases unmatched: 9. The length of the CDR3 is 16 residues. The CDR3 nucleotides read TGTGCCAGCAGCTTAAACGCGGCAGGGGGTACCAATGAGCAGTTCTTC. Translated: CASSLNAAGGTNEQFF.

V and J are TRBV18 and TRBJ2-2, with 9 bases identical to TRBD2. Germline values: CDR1 KGHSH, CDR2 LQKENI. This CDR3 contains 15 residues. J was trimmed by 5 bases and V by 0 bases; bases with no gene match: 1. The DNA for the CDR3 is TGTGCCAGCTCACCACCCCTAGCGGGAACCGGGGAGCTGTTTTTT. Amino acid sequence: CASSPPLAGTGELFF.

CDR3 sequence: CASSEDRDTEAFF. In DNA form, the CDR3 reads TGTGCCAGCAGTGAGGACAGAGACACTGAAGCTTTCTTT. The V call is TRBV6-4, the J call TRBJ1-1; D is possibly TRBD1 (6 bases). Germline V gene data show CDR1 as MRHNA and CDR2 as SNTAGT. V lost 3 bases and J lost 3, with 8 bases in between. The CDR3 length is 13 residues.

This chain joins TRBV27 and TRBJ1-2; D might be TRBD1 (6 bases). The germline CDR1 and CDR2 sequences are MNHEY and SMNVEV (reference sequence). V was clipped by 5 bases and J by 2 bases, with 15 bases between them. This CDR3 is built from 15 residues. The CDR3 coding sequence is TGTGCCAGCAGTCCCCGAGGACAGAGAAACTATGGCTACACCTTC. Translated, it gives CASSPRGQRNYGYTF.

This chain uses TRBV28 with TRBJ2-3; 7 positions match TRBD2. Trimming at V came to 2 bases and at J to 5 bases, leaving 7 bases not matched to a gene. Germline loops: CDR1 MDHEN, CDR2 SYDVKM. CDR3 length equals 15 residues. The CDR3 loop reads CASSLGGEEGDTQYF. CDR3 DNA sequence: TGTGCCAGCAGTTTAGGGGGGGAGGAGGGAGATACGCAGTATTTT.

This clone has a single count. DNA for the CDR3: TGTGCCAGCAGCTTAGATCAAACAGGGCGGTCACCCCTCCACTTT. Its translation: CASSLDQTGRSPLHF. This chain links TRBV11-3 with TRBJ1-6, with a possible D match to TRBD1 (6 bases). This CDR3 comprises 15 residues. From germline, CDR1 is SGHNT and CDR2 YENEEA. With 0 bases removed from V and 10 bases from J, the gap between germline ends came to 13 bases.

This chain links TRBV5-4 with TRBJ2-1, with D tentatively TRBD1 (5 bases). The CDR3 has 13 amino acids. Germline CDR1 SGHNT, CDR2 YYREEE (reference sequence). V was clipped by 3 bases and J by 5 bases, with 9 bases between them. The CDR3 is CASSWGRDNEQFF. CDR3 bases: TGTGCCAGCAGCTGGGGCAGGGACAATGAGCAGTTCTTC. The full variable domain, with the rest looked up from reference TRBV5-4 and TRBJ2-1, is ETGVTQSPTHLIKTRGQQVTLRCSSQSGHNTVSWYQQALGQGPQFIFQYYREEENGRGNFPPRFSGLQFPNYSSELNVNALELDDSALYLCASSWGRDNEQFFGPGTRLTVL.

The CDR3: CSVDSGSTGELFF. For the CDR3, the DNA is TGCAGCGTTGACTCCGGGAGCACCGGGGAGCTGTTTTTT. The chain is built from TRBV29-1 and TRBJ2-2; perhaps TRBD2 as D (6 bases). The CDR3 covers 13 residues. Germline CDR1 reads SQVTM; CDR2 reads ANQGSEA. Trimming removed 3 bases from V and 4 bases from J, with 9 bases in between.

The chain links TRBV6-9 to TRBJ1-1; D is unclear. Germline V CDR1 and CDR2: MNHGY, SVAAGI. The CDR3 has 14 amino acids. V lost 3 bases and J lost 1, with 9 bases in between. CDR3: CASSYPEGNTEAFF. The CDR3 bases are TGTGCCAGCAGTTACCCAGAGGGGAACACTGAAGCTTTCTTT.

The CDR3 protein is CASSLSFSRTEAFF. Written as DNA, the CDR3 is TGTGCCAGCAGTTTATCGTTCTCCAGGACTGAAGCTTTCTTT. This sequence joins TRBV27 and TRBJ1-1; D is unresolved. V was trimmed by 0 bases and J by 5 bases, leaving 10 bases between them. Germline V gene sequence: CDR1 MNHEY, CDR2 SMNVEV (reference sequence). This CDR3 is built from 14 residues.

The chain uses TRBV15 and TRBJ1-5; tentatively, D is TRBD1 (5 bases). V was trimmed by 0 bases and J by 8 bases, leaving 14 bases between them. Germline CDR1 reads LNHNV; CDR2 reads YYDKDF (reference sequence). The CDR3 has 15 residues. CDR3 residues: CATSRDIGGVEPQHF. In nucleotides, the CDR3 is TGTGCCACCAGCAGAGATATCGGGGGAGTGGAGCCCCAGCATTTT. Based on the CDR3 plus reference TRBV15 and TRBJ1-5, the full variable domain is DAMVIQNPRYQVTQFGKPVTLSCSQTLNHNVMYWYQQKSSQAPKLLFHYYDKDFNNEADTPDNFQSRRPNTSFCFLDIRSPGLGDTAMYLCATSRDIGGVEPQHFGDGTRLSIL.

The rearrangement joins TRBV7-9 to TRBJ2-5; D might be TRBD2 (5 bases). Germline V CDR1 and CDR2: SEHNR, FQNEAQ (reference sequence). V was clipped by 6 bases and J by 5 bases, with 10 bases between them. The CDR3 spans 12 residues. In DNA, the CDR3 is TGTGCCAGCAGGCGAACGGGGGAGACCCAGTACTTC. This encodes CASRRTGETQYF.

This clone has a single count. V gene TRBV4-3 combines with J gene TRBJ1-3; no clear D. V was shortened by 0 bases and J by 0 bases, with 12 bases between the two germline ends. The CDR3 contains 17 residues. Germline values: CDR1 LGHNA, CDR2 YSLEER. CDR3 in DNA: TGCGCCAGCAGCCAAGAGCGGACTGGAGTCTCTGGAAACACCATATATTTT. This codes for CASSQERTGVSGNTIYF.

This chain joins TRBV6-6 and TRBJ2-1; a possible D gene is TRBD1 (5 bases). V lost 0 bases and J lost 5, with 11 bases in between. The CDR3 has 15 amino acids. CDR1 MNHNY and CDR2 SVGAGI come from the germline V gene (reference sequence). CDR3 amino acids: CASSYSPRAHNEQFF. In DNA form, the CDR3 reads TGTGCCAGCAGTTACTCGCCCAGGGCACACAATGAGCAGTTCTTC.

The chain employs TRBV29-1 and TRBJ2-1, with TRBD2 identical over 11 bases. The CDR3 covers 14 residues. In germline, CDR1 is SQVTM, CDR2 ANQGSEA. Trimming at V came to 6 bases and at J to 4 bases, leaving 5 bases not matched to a gene. The CDR3 bases are TGCAGCGTGGACGGGACTAGCGGATACAATGAGCAGTTCTTC. Its translation: CSVDGTSGYNEQFF.

The rearrangement uses TRBV11-3 and TRBJ2-5; D is ambiguous. CDR1 is SGHNT, CDR2 YENEEA, per germline. The CDR3 length is 13 residues. The ends were cut back, 3 bases at V and 4 bases at J, with 9 bases in the middle. CDR3 sequence: CASSFKGLETQYF. CDR3 sequence (DNA): TGTGCCAGCAGCTTTAAAGGTTTAGAGACCCAGTACTTC. The full variable domain, completed using reference TRBV11-3 and TRBJ2-5, is EAGVVQSPRYKIIEKKQPVAFWCNPISGHNTLYWYLQNLGQGPELLIRYENEEAVDDSQLPKDRFSAERLKGVDSTLKIQPAELGDSAVYLCASSFKGLETQYFGPGTRLLVL.

The V and J genes are TRBV7-9 and TRBJ1-2, with a possible D match to TRBD1 (6 bases). The germline V gene encodes CDR1 SEHNR and CDR2 FQNEAQ (reference sequence). Trimming removed 4 bases from V and 0 bases from J, with 12 bases in between. The CDR3 runs to 15 residues. The chain's CDR3 is CASSSRQAPNYGYTF. CDR3 sequence (DNA): TGTGCCAGCAGCTCCCGACAGGCTCCTAACTATGGCTACACCTTC.

V usage is TRBV5-4 and J usage is TRBJ2-1, with 9 positions matching TRBD2. CDR3 length equals 15 residues. V gave up 4 bases and J gave up 9 bases; unmatched junction bases: 11. Germline loops: CDR1 SGHNT, CDR2 YYREEE (reference sequence). The chain's CDR3 is CASSRWVRREGEQFF. CDR3 coding DNA: TGTGCCAGCAGCCGCTGGGTGAGGCGGGAGGGTGAGCAGTTCTTC.

V usage is TRBV18 and J usage is TRBJ2-5, with D hard to call. The length of the CDR3 is 12 residues. Trimming took off 2 bases at V and 3 bases at J, with 4 bases between the two ends. Germline V gene sequence: CDR1 KGHSH, CDR2 LQKENI. The CDR3, as DNA: TGTGCCAGCTCACCAGTGAAAGAGACCCAGTACTTC. The encoded protein is CASSPVKETQYF.

This chain joins TRBV12-5 and TRBJ2-5; TRBD2 aligns across 10 bases. Germline loops: CDR1 LGHNT, CDR2 FRNRAP. The V segment lost 6 bases and the J segment 3 bases; nucleotides outside the gene matches: 7. The CDR3 has 15 amino acids. The CDR3 nucleotides read TGTGCTAGTGGCCCCCCCCTAGCGGGAGAAGAGACCCAGTACTTC. Its protein is CASGPPLAGEETQYF.

This clone was recorded only once. The chain carries TRBV11-1 and TRBJ2-1, with D possibly matching TRBD2 (5 bases). The V and J ends lost 2 bases and 6 bases respectively, with 8 bases between them. The CDR3 loop spans 13 amino acids. From germline, CDR1 is SGHAT and CDR2 FQDESV (reference sequence). The CDR3 bases are TGTGCCAGCAGCTTAACGGAGGTCAATGAGCAGTTCTTC. Translation: CASSLTEVNEQFF. Complete variable domain (other parts from reference TRBV11-1 and TRBJ2-1): EAEVAQSPRYKITEKSQAVAFWCDPISGHATLYWYRQILGQGPELLVQFQDESVVDDSQLPKDRFSAERLKGVDSTLKIQPAELGDSAMYLCASSLTEVNEQFFGPGTRLTVL.